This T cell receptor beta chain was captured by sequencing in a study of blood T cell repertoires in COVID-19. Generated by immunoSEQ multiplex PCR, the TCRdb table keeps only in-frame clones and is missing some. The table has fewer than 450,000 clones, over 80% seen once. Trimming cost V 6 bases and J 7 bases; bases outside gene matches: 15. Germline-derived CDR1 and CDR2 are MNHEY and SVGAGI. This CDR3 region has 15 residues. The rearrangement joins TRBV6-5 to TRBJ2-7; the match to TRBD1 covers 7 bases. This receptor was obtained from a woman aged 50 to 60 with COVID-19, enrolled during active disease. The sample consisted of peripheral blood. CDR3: CASRYRQGQSGEQYF. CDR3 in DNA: TGTGCCAGCAGATATCGACAGGGTCAATCGGGGGAGCAGTACTTC.